This T cell receptor beta chain was observed in a study of blood T cell repertoires in COVID-19. As for the study in general: Sample material is recorded as cDNA or gDNA derived from T cells, B-cell-depleted T cells, or PBMCs.

Trimming took 10 bases from V and 0 from J, leaving 10 bases between them. The germline V gene encodes CDR1 ENHRY and CDR2 SYGVKD. The CDR3 is made up of 13 amino acids. Original processing methods: Nucleated cell number was recorded as an estimate derived from reference gene primer amplification. The repertoire was sequenced with immunoSEQ multiplex PCR; TCRdb's copy has only in-frame clones and lacks some. Clonal size and the V and J genes are those of that table, whereas D and trimming came from the DNA. The sample consists of about 150,000 clones, about 83% of them appearing once. V gene TRBV10-3 combines with J gene TRBJ1-5; D unresolved. The receptor comes from an older man who had recovered from COVID-19. The sequencing input was peripheral blood. The CDR3 sequence is CATIGDSNQPQHF. The CDR3 region has the DNA TGTGCCACTATCGGGGATAGCAATCAGCCCCAGCATTTT.